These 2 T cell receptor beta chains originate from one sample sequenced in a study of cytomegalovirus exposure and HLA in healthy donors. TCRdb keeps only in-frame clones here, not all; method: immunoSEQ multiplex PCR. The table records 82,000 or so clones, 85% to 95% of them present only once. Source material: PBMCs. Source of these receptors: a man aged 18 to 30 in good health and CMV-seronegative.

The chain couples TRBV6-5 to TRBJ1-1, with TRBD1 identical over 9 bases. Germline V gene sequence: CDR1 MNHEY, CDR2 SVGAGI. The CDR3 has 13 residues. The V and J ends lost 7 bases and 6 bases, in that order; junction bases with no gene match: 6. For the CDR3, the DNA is TGTGCCAGCAAGGGGACAGGGAGGTCTGAAGCTTTCTTT. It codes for CASKGTGRSEAFF.

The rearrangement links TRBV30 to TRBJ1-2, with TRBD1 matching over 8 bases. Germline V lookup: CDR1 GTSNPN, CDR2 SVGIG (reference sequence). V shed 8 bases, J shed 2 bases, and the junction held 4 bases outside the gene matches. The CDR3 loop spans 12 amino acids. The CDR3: CAGGQGNYGYTF. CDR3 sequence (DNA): TGTGCCGGAGGACAGGGAAACTATGGCTACACCTTC. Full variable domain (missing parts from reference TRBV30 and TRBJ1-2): SQTIHQWPATLVQPVGSPLSLECTVEGTSNPNLYWYRQAAGRGLQLLFYSVGIGQISSEVPQNLSASRPQDRQFILSSKKLLLSDSGFYLCAGGQGNYGYTFGSGTRLTVV.